Presented here are 7 T cell receptor beta chains from one specimen sequenced in a study of T cell responses to AZD1222 COVID-19 vaccine. The protocol was immunoSEQ multiplex PCR, while the TCRdb copy is restricted to in-frame clones and leaves out a portion. This repertoire shows about 60,000 clones, 85% found once; its top ten account for approximately 19%. This specimen was peripheral blood, taken on day 0 of AZD1222 vaccination. The source of these receptors is an adult in good health.

This clone has just one count. The chain employs TRBV11-2 and TRBJ2-7; 11 nucleotides match TRBD1. V lost 8 bases to trimming and J lost 2 bases; unmatched junction nucleotides: 8. Germline loops: CDR1 SGHAT, CDR2 FQNNGV. This CDR3 contains 15 residues. CDR3: CASAYLDRGPYEQYF. Here the CDR3 DNA reads TGTGCCAGCGCTTACCTGGACAGGGGGCCCTACGAGCAGTACTTC.

This chain connects TRBV18 to TRBJ2-5; D assignment may be TRBD1 or TRBD2 (6 bases each). The V gene's germline CDR1 is KGHSH and CDR2 LQKENI. The CDR3 extends over 18 amino acids. Trimming took off 4 bases at V and 3 bases at J, with 24 bases between the two ends. The CDR3 region has the DNA TGTGCCAGCTCACGAACCCCTAGGGGGGCTTCGGACAAAGAGACCCAGTACTTC. It encodes CASSRTPRGASDKETQYF.

This chain joins TRBV9 and TRBJ1-6; weak D call: TRBD1 (5 bases). Trimming removed 0 bases at V and 0 bases at J, with 16 bases between. Germline-derived CDR1 and CDR2 are SGDLS and YYNGEE. The CDR3 is 19 amino acids. CDR3 in DNA: TGTGCCAGCAGCGTAGGCGGGGGTTCCCAGAGCTCCTATAATTCACCCCTCCACTTT. It specifies CASSVGGGSQSSYNSPLHF.

The CDR3 DNA reads TGTGCCAGCCGCGGGGGGGGCTACGAGCAGTACTTC. Residues: CASRGGGYEQYF. The V and J genes are TRBV14 and TRBJ2-7; 9 bases match TRBD2. Germline trimming cut 8 bases from V and 3 bases from J; bases unmatched to any gene: 2. The CDR3 is 12 residues long. Germline lookup yields CDR1 SGHDN and CDR2 FVKESK. Variable domain in full (rest from reference TRBV14 and TRBJ2-7): EAGVTQFPSHSVIEKGQTVTLRCDPISGHDNLYWYRRVMGKEIKFLLHFVKESKQDESGMPNNRFLAERTGGTYSTLKVQPAELEDSGVYFCASRGGGYEQYFGPGTRLTVT.

The chain's CDR3 is CASSPPGIQDNEQFF. DNA for the CDR3: TGTGCCAGCAGCCCGCCAGGGATCCAAGACAATGAGCAGTTCTTC. The rearrangement links TRBV5-4 to TRBJ2-1; possible D gene TRBD1, 5 bases. V lost 4 bases to trimming and J lost 5 bases, with 16 bases between them. The CDR3 has 15 amino acids. Per the germline V gene, CDR1 is SGHNT and CDR2 is YYREEE (reference sequence).

The chain links TRBV2 to TRBJ1-5; 10 bases align to TRBD1. Losses at the gene ends were 7 bases for V and 6 bases for J; bases not matched to a gene: 6. The CDR3 runs to 14 residues. Germline V gives CDR1 SNHLY, CDR2 FYNNEI. CDR3 loop: CASKPTGGFQPQHF. The CDR3 DNA reads TGTGCCAGCAAACCGACAGGGGGCTTTCAGCCCCAGCATTTT.

The rearrangement links TRBV6-1 to TRBJ2-3; 9 positions agree with TRBD1. V lost 2 bases and J lost 8; bases outside the gene matches: 11. Germline V gene sequence: CDR1 MNHNS, CDR2 SASEGT. The CDR3 runs 16 residues. The CDR3 spells CASSERTGATGGTQYF. Written as DNA, the CDR3 is TGTGCCAGCAGTGAAAGGACAGGGGCTACGGGGGGTACGCAGTATTTT.